This T cell receptor beta chain emerged from a study of post-analysis software for immune sequencing data. About the research overall: Clinical courses comprised relapsing-remitting, secondary progressive and progressive-relapsing multiple sclerosis.

Prepared libraries of TCR beta cDNA carried unique molecular identifiers. MiXCR was run by TCRdb on the PCR reads, yielding one entry per CDR3 protein. The sample carries more than 500,000 distinct CDR3 sequences, under 40% recorded once. This clonotype was detected a few times. The specimen was blood. This TCR was recovered from a girl under 18 with multiple sclerosis.

CDR3 coding DNA: TGTGCCAGCAGTTTTTGGTCTAGCGGGGTATACGAGCAGTACTTC. Translation: CASSFWSSGVYEQYF. The chain couples TRBV12-3 or TRBV12-4 to TRBJ2-7; 9 bases are a match to TRBD2. The length of the CDR3 is 15 residues. Trimming cost V 3 bases and J 4 bases; bases outside gene matches: 7.